A selection of T cell receptor beta chains follows, all from one sample in a study of blood T cell repertoires in COVID-19. Repertoires were generated with immunoSEQ multiplex PCR, while TCRdb's copy carries only in-frame clones and drops some. The sample lists 190,000 or so clones, approximately 90% occurring once. Sequences were obtained from PBMCs or T cells enriched from blood (not recorded which). The receptors here all came from a man aged 18 to 35 with acute COVID-19. Each CDR3 is given with its conserved first and last residue. D genes are given only for firm matches. Size is stated for part of the rows, as once, few or many counts, or as a class when the clone is expanded.

-,TRBV19,TRBJ2-2,-,CASSPTAGELFF,TGTGCCAGTAGTCCGACAGCGGGGGAGCTGTTTTTT
-,TRBV27,TRBJ2-2,-,CASSLSGPEGTGELFF,TGTGCCAGCAGTTTAAGCGGACCGGAAGGTACCGGGGAGCTGTTTTTT
-,TRBV28,TRBJ1-5,TRBD1,CASRLTGGGNQPQHF,TGTGCCAGCAGACTCACAGGGGGCGGCAATCAGCCCCAGCATTTT
-,TRBV20-1,TRBJ1-1,-,CSPRWAVRAFF,TGCTCCCCGCGTTGGGCTGTTAGAGCTTTCTTT
-,TRBV2,TRBJ2-4,TRBD1,CASSDQGDANIQYF,TGTGCCAGCAGTGACCAGGGGGATGCAAACATTCAGTACTTC
-,TRBV19,TRBJ2-3,TRBD2,CASSKPLLAGGPLSTDTQYF,TGTGCCAGTAGCAAACCCCTCCTAGCGGGAGGGCCCTTAAGCACAGATACGCAGTATTTT
few,TRBV11-2,TRBJ2-5,TRBD2,CASSVGLEETQYF,TGTGCCAGCAGCGTAGGACTAGAGGAGACCCAGTACTTC
once,TRBV19,TRBJ1-1,-,CASSRGPATEAFF,TGTGCCAGCAGCAGAGGGCCGGCCACTGAAGCTTTCTTT
once,TRBV19,TRBJ2-7,TRBD1,CASSITGTGGYEQYF,TGTGCCAGTAGTATAACCGGGACAGGGGGCTATGAGCAGTACTTC
-,TRBV28,TRBJ1-1,TRBD1,CASSSPGQMLNTEAFF,TGTGCCAGCAGTTCCCCGGGACAGATGCTGAACACTGAAGCTTTCTTT
-,TRBV24-1,TRBJ1-5,-,CATSARGGRNQPQHF,TGTGCCACCAGTGCACGGGGGGGTCGCAATCAGCCCCAGCATTTT
-,TRBV28,TRBJ2-3,-,CASRAGAGRTDTQYF,TGTGCCAGCAGGGCGGGGGCAGGGCGCACAGATACGCAGTATTTT
-,TRBV11-2,TRBJ2-7,TRBD2,CASSHLGTSGSASAYEQYF,TGTGCCAGCAGCCACCTCGGGACTAGCGGGAGCGCCTCGGCCTACGAGCAGTACTTC
-,TRBV7-2,TRBJ2-5,TRBD1,CASSSTGEETQYF,TGTGCCAGCAGCTCCACAGGGGAAGAGACCCAGTACTTC
-,TRBV19,TRBJ1-1,TRBD1,CASRFDSGTGVGNTEAFF,TGTGCCAGTAGATTCGACTCCGGGACAGGGGTCGGGAACACTGAAGCTTTCTTT
-,TRBV30,TRBJ2-7,TRBD2,CAWSVSGTSREQYF,TGTGCCTGGAGTGTATCCGGGACTAGCCGTGAGCAGTACTTC
-,TRBV3-1/TRBV3-2,TRBJ1-2,-,CASSLSGVGYGYTF,TGTGCCAGCAGCCTATCGGGAGTCGGCTATGGCTACACCTTC
-,TRBV5-5,TRBJ1-1,TRBD1,CASSQTGAEAFF,TGTGCCAGCAGTCAGACAGGGGCTGAAGCTTTCTTT
-,TRBV30,TRBJ2-7,-,CAWTWGTKSYEQYF,TGTGCCTGGACCTGGGGGACAAAATCCTACGAGCAGTACTTC
-,TRBV18,TRBJ1-5,-,CASSPSGREPQHF,TGTGCCAGCTCACCCTCCGGGAGAGAACCCCAGCATTTT
once,TRBV11-3,TRBJ2-2,-,CASREGTGELFF,TGTGCCAGCAGGGAGGGGACCGGGGAGCTGTTTTTT
-,TRBV7-2,TRBJ2-1,TRBD2,CASSLALGGTSGRGGYEQFF,TGTGCCAGCAGCTTAGCGCTAGGTGGGACTAGCGGGAGGGGGGGTTATGAGCAGTTCTTC
once,TRBV11-3,TRBJ2-2,-,CASNPSLNTGELFF,TGTGCCAGCAACCCTAGCTTAAACACCGGGGAGCTGTTTTTT
-,TRBV28,TRBJ1-1,TRBD1,CASSPVPGQQSKAEAFF,TGTGCCAGCAGTCCAGTCCCGGGACAGCAATCGAAGGCTGAAGCTTTCTTT
-,TRBV6-6,TRBJ1-5,-,CASSYDSGQPQHF,TGTGCCAGCAGTTATGACTCAGGGCAGCCCCAGCATTTT
-,TRBV4-1,TRBJ2-7,-,CASSVAGQTYEQYF,TGCGCCAGCAGCGTGGCCGGACAGACCTACGAGCAGTACTTC
-,TRBV6-5,TRBJ2-6,-,CASSNSYSSGANVLTF,TGTGCCAGCAGTAACTCCTACAGCTCTGGGGCCAACGTCCTGACTTTC
-,TRBV6-5,TRBJ2-7,-,CASRLRESSYEQYF,TGTGCCAGCAGACTACGTGAGAGCTCCTACGAGCAGTACTTC
-,TRBV4-2,TRBJ1-5,-,CASSQVRDQPQHF,TGTGCCAGCAGCCAAGTGAGGGATCAGCCCCAGCATTTT
-,TRBV3-1/TRBV3-2,TRBJ2-7,TRBD2,CASSQGLSGRAYEQYF,TGTGCCAGCAGCCAAGGTCTGAGCGGGAGGGCCTACGAGCAGTACTTC
-,TRBV7-8,TRBJ1-1,-,CASSLGQANTEAFF,TGTGCCAGCAGCTTAGGACAGGCGAACACTGAAGCTTTCTTT
-,TRBV27,TRBJ1-2,TRBD1,CASSRTGSYGYTF,TGTGCCAGCAGTCGGACAGGGAGCTATGGCTACACCTTC
-,TRBV12-3/TRBV12-4,TRBJ2-2,-,CASSFPNGIGLFF,TGTGCCAGCAGTTTTCCGAATGGCATTGGGCTGTTTTTT
few,TRBV23-1,TRBJ1-5,-,CASSHRARDNQPQHF,TGCGCCAGCAGTCACCGCGCCAGGGACAATCAGCCCCAGCATTTT
-,TRBV21-1,TRBJ2-1,-,CASGPHRRVYNEQFF,TGTGCCAGCGGGCCCCACAGGAGGGTATACAATGAGCAGTTCTTC
-,TRBV28,TRBJ2-7,TRBD1,CASSGTVLSYEQYF,TGTGCCAGCAGTGGGACAGTCCTCTCCTACGAGCAGTACTTC
-,TRBV6-2/TRBV6-3,TRBJ2-5,TRBD1,CASSYLGQGETQYF,TGTGCCAGCAGTTACCTCGGACAGGGGGAGACCCAGTACTTC
few,TRBV5-4,TRBJ2-1,TRBD2,CASSPGLAEYNEQFF,TGTGCCAGCAGCCCAGGACTAGCGGAGTACAATGAGCAGTTCTTC
-,TRBV7-6,TRBJ2-3,TRBD1,CASSLVAGGTDTQYF,TGTGCCAGCAGCTTGGTGGCAGGGGGAACAGATACGCAGTATTTT
-,TRBV29-1,TRBJ2-1,-,CSVEVGDLPYNEQFF,TGCAGCGTTGAAGTCGGGGATCTTCCCTACAATGAGCAGTTCTTC
-,TRBV5-5,TRBJ1-5,-,CASSYYSNSNQPQHF,TGTGCCAGCAGCTACTACTCTAATAGCAATCAGCCCCAGCATTTT
-,TRBV20-1,TRBJ2-1,-,CSASSAVPYNEQFF,TGCAGTGCTAGTTCGGCGGTACCTTACAATGAGCAGTTCTTC
-,TRBV2,TRBJ1-5,-,CASSPREGTSNQPQHF,TGTGCCAGCAGCCCCCGGGAGGGGACTAGCAATCAGCCCCAGCATTTT
-,TRBV30,TRBJ2-7,-,CAWSKDSSYEQYF,TGTGCCTGGAGTAAGGACTCCTCCTACGAGCAGTACTTC
-,TRBV11-2,TRBJ1-5,TRBD1,CASSLGDSFPEPQHF,TGTGCCAGCAGCTTAGGGGACAGCTTTCCGGAGCCCCAGCATTTT